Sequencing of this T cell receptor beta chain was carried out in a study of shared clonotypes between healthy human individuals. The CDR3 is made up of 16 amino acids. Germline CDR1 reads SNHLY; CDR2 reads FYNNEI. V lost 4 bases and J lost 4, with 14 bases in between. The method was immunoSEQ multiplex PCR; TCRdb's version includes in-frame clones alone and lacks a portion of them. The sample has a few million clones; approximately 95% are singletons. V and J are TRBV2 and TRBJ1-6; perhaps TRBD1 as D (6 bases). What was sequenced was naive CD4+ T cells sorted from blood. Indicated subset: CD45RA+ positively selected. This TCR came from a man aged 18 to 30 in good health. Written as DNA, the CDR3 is TGTGCCAGCAGTGCCCCTTTTGGACAGTATAATTCACCCCTCCACTTT. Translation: CASSAPFGQYNSPLHF. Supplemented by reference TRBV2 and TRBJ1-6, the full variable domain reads EPEVTQTPSHQVTQMGQEVILRCVPISNHLYFYWYRQILGQKVEFLVSFYNNEISEKSEIFDDQFSVERPDGSNFTLKIRSTKLEDSAMYFCASSAPFGQYNSPLHFGNGTRLTVT.